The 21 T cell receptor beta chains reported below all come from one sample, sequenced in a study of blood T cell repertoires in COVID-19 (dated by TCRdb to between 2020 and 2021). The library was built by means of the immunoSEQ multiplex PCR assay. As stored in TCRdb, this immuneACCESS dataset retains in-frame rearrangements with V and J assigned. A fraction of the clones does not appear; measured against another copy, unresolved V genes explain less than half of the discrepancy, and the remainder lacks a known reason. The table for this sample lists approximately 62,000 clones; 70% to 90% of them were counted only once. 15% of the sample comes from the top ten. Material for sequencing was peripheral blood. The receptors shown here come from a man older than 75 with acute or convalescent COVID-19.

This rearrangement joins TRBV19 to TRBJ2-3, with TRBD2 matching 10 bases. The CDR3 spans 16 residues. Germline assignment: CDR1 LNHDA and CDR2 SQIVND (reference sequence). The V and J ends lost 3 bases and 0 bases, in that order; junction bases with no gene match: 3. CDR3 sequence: CASSIGLAVSTDTQYF. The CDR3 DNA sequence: TGTGCCAGTAGTATCGGACTAGCGGTAAGCACAGATACGCAGTATTTT.

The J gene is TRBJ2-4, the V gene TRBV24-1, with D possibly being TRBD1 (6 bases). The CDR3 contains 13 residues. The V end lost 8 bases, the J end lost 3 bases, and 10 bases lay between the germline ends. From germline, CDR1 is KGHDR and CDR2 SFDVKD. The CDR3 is CATNRVVKNIQYF. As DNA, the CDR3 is TGTGCCACCAACAGGGTAGTCAAAAACATTCAGTACTTC.

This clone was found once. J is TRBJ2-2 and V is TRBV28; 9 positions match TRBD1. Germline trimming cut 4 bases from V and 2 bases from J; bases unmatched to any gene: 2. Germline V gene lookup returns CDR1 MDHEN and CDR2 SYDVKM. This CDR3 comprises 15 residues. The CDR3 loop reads CASSWDRANTGELFF. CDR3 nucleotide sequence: TGTGCCAGCAGTTGGGACAGGGCTAACACCGGGGAGCTGTTTTTT. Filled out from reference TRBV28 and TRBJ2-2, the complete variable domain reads DVKVTQSSRYLVKRTGEKVFLECVQDMDHENMFWYRQDPGLGLRLIYFSYDVKMKEKGDIPEGYSVSREKKERFSLILESASTNQTSMYLCASSWDRANTGELFFGEGSRLTVL.

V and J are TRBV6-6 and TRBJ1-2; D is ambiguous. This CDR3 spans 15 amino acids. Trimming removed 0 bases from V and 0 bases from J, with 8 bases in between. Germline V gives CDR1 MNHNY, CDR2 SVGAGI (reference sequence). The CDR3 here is CASSYSTGANYGYTF. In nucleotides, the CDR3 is TGTGCCAGCAGTTACTCGACCGGAGCTAACTATGGCTACACCTTC.

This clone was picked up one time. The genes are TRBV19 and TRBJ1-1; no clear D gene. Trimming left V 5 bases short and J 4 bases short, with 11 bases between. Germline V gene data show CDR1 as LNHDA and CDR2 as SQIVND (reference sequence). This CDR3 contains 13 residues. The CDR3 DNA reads TGTGCCAGTAGTCGTAGATCTGGCACTGAAGCTTTCTTT. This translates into CASSRRSGTEAFF.

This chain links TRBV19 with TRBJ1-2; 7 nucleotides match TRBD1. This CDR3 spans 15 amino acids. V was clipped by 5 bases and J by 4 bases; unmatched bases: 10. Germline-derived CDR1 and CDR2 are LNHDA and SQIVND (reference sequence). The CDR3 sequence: CASSPSSTGFYGYTF. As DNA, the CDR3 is TGTGCCAGTAGTCCCTCCTCGACAGGGTTCTATGGCTACACCTTC.

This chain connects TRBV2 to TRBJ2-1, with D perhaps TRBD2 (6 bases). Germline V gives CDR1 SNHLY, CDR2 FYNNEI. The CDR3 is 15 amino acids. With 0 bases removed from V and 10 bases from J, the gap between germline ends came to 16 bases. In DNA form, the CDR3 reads TGTGCCAGCAGTGAAGCCCGGGGGACCTTAAGGGAGCAGTTCTTC. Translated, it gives CASSEARGTLREQFF.

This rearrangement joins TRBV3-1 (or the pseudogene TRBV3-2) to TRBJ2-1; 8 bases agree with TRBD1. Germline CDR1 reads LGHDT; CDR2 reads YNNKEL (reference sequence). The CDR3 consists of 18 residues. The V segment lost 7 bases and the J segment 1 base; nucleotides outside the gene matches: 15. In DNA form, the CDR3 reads TGTGCCAGCACCCCGTCACCACTCAGGGGGCTTTCCTACAATGAGCAGTTCTTC. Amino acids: CASTPSPLRGLSYNEQFF.

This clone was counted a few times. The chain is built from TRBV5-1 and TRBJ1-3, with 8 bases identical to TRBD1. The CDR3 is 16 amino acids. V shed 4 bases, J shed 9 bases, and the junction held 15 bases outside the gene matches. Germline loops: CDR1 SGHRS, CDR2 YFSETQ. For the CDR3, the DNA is TGCGCCAGCAGCACCGCGGATCAGGGGGCCGGAGGCACCATATATTTT. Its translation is CASSTADQGAGGTIYF.

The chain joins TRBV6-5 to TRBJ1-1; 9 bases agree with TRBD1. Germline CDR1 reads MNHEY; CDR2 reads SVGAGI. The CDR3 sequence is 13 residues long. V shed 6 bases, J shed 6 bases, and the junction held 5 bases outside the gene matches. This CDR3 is CASRKQGAAEAFF. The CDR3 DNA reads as TGTGCCAGCAGGAAACAGGGGGCCGCTGAAGCTTTCTTT.

CDR3 residues: CAISGQMNTEAFF. The CDR3 nucleotides read TGTGCCATCTCGGGACAGATGAACACTGAAGCTTTCTTT. This chain uses TRBV12-3 or TRBV12-4 with TRBJ1-1, with TRBD1 identical over 7 bases. With 10 bases clipped from V and 0 bases from J, the junction kept 5 bases outside the gene matches. The CDR3 has 13 amino acids.

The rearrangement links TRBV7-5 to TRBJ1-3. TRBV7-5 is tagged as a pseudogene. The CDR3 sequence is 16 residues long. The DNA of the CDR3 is TGTGCCAGAAGCTTTTCGACGGGTGACTCTGGAAACACCATATATTTT. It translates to CARSFSTGDSGNTIYF.

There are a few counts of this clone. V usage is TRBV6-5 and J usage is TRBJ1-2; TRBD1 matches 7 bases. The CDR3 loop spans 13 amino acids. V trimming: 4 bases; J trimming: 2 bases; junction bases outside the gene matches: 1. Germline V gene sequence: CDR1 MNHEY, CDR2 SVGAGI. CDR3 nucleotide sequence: TGTGCCAGCAGTTGGGACAGAAACTATGGCTACACCTTC. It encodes CASSWDRNYGYTF.

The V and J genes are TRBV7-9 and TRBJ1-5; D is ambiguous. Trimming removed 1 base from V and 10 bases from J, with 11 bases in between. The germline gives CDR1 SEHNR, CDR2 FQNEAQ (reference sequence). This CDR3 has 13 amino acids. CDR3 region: CASSLDGVGPQHF. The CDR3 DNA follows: TGTGCCAGCAGCTTAGATGGAGTCGGTCCCCAGCATTTT. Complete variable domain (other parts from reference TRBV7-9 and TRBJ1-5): DTGVSQNPRHKITKRGQNVTFRCDPISEHNRLYWYRQTLGQGPEFLTYFQNEAQLEKSRLLSDRFSAERPKGSFSTLEIQRTEQGDSAMYLCASSLDGVGPQHFGDGTRLSIL.

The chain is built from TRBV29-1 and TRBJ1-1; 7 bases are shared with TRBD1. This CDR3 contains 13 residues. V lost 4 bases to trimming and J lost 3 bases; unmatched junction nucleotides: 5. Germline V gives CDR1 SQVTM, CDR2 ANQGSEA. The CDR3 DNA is TGCAGCGTTGTGAGACAGGGAGACACTGAAGCTTTCTTT. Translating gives CSVVRQGDTEAFF.

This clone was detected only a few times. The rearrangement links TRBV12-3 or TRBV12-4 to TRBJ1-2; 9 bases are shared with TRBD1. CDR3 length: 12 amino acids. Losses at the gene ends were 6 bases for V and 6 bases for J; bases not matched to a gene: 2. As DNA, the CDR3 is TGTGCCAGCAGGGGGACAGGGAATGGCTACACCTTC. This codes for CASRGTGNGYTF.

CDR3 in DNA: TGTGCCAGCAGCTTAGTGAGCAACACCATATATTTT. It is translated as CASSLVSNTIYF. The chain couples TRBV11-2 to TRBJ1-3; no reliable D call. V shed 1 base and J shed 7 bases, with 5 bases lying between them. Germline assignment: CDR1 SGHAT and CDR2 FQNNGV. The CDR3 has 12 amino acids.

CDR3 residues: CATTRDRGETQYF. CDR3 in DNA: TGTGCCACCACGAGGGACAGGGGAGAGACCCAGTACTTC. The chain joins TRBV6-5 to TRBJ2-5, with 10 bases that match TRBD1. After removal of 10 bases from V and 4 bases from J, the junction contained 6 bases not matched to a gene. Germline lookup yields CDR1 MNHEY and CDR2 SVGAGI. The CDR3 loop spans 13 amino acids.

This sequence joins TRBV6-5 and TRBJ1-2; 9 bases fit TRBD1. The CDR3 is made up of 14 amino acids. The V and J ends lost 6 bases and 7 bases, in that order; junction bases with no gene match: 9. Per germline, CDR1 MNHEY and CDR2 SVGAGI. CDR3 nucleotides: TGTGCCAGCAGGCTACCGGGACAGGGTCGTGGCTACACCTTC. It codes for CASRLPGQGRGYTF.

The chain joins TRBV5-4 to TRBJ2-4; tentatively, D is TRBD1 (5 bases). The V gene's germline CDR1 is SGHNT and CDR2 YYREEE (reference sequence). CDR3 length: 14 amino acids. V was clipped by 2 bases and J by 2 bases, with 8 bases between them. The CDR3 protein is CASSFQGSKNIQYF. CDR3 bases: TGTGCCAGCAGCTTCCAGGGCTCCAAAAACATTCAGTACTTC. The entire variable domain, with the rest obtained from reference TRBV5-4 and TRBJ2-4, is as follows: ETGVTQSPTHLIKTRGQQVTLRCSSQSGHNTVSWYQQALGQGPQFIFQYYREEENGRGNFPPRFSGLQFPNYSSELNVNALELDDSALYLCASSFQGSKNIQYFGAGTRLSVL.

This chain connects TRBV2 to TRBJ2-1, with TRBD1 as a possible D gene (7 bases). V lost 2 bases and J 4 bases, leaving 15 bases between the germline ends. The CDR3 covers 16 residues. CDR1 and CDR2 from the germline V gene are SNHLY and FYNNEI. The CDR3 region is CASSEQGGGSYNEQFF. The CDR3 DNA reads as TGTGCCAGCAGTGAACAGGGGGGTGGTTCATACAATGAGCAGTTCTTC.